This T cell receptor (beta chain) is drawn from a study of T cell repertoires in cytomegalovirus infection. Notes on the study in general: Dominating the ex vivo response were HLA-C-restricted CMV-specific TCR beta clonotypes.

TCRdb used MiXCR to reprocess the reads, holding one entry per CDR3 protein. The sample contains some 800,000 distinct CDR3 sequences, almost 30% of which appear only once. This clonotype was recorded many times. Its specificity is unknown. Trimming left V 2 bases short and J 2 bases short, with 8 bases between. The CDR3 runs to 14 residues. Germline V gene data show CDR1 as SEHNR and CDR2 as FQNEAQ (reference sequence). This TCR came from a human donor in good health (CMV status not recorded). Some clones in this sample may be carry-over from other donors' samples. The rearrangement links TRBV7-9 to TRBJ2-3, with D maybe TRBD2 (6 bases). This sample comprised cultured CD8+ T cells from PBMCs, obtained from culture after CMV antigen stimulation. The CDR3 loop reads CASSLLGLTDTQYF. Here the CDR3 DNA reads TGTGCCAGCAGCTTATTGGGACTCACAGATACGCAGTATTTT.